This entry describes one TCR beta chain. Its antigen remains unknown. TCRdb ran MiXCR on the 5' RACE reads and lists one entry per CDR3 protein. Of 690,000 or so distinct CDR3 sequences listed, over 8.5% are singletons. Germline assignment: CDR1 MDHEN and CDR2 SYDVKM. V dropped 2 bases and J dropped 5; count of bases not matched to a gene: 1. The CDR3 loop spans 14 amino acids. This sample stems from a study of identical twins. Study-level results: Fewer insertions characterized abundant cord blood beta clonotypes, whereas memory repertoires showed none. Cross-sectional statistics, not tracking of the same donors, supported the conclusions. Twins' surplus sharing was weaker for beta out-of-frame sequences.

The same sample was also used in a study of yellow fever vaccine responses in identical twins.

Sequences were obtained from PBMCs. The chain carries TRBV28 and TRBJ2-4; the match to TRBD1 covers 9 bases. The receptor was isolated from a woman aged 18-29 years in good health. CDR3: CASSLRDRENIQYF. For the CDR3, the DNA is TGTGCCAGCAGTTTAAGGGACAGGGAAAACATTCAGTACTTC.